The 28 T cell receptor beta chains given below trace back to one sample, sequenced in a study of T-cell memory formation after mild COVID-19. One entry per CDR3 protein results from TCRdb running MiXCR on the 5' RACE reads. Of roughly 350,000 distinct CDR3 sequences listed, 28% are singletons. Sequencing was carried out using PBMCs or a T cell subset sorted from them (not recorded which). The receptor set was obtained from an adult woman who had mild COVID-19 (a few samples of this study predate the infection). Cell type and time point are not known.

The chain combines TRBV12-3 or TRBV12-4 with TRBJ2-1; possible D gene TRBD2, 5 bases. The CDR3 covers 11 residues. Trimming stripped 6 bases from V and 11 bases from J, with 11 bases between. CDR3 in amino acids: CASRRERKQFF. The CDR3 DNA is TGTGCCAGCAGACGGGAAAGGAAGCAGTTCTTC.

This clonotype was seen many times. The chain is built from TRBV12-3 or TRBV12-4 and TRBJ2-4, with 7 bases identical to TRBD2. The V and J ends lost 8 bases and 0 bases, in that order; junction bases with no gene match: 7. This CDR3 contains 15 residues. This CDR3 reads CASWGAGLAKNIQYF. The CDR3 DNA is TGTGCCAGCTGGGGAGCGGGACTAGCCAAAAACATTCAGTACTTC.

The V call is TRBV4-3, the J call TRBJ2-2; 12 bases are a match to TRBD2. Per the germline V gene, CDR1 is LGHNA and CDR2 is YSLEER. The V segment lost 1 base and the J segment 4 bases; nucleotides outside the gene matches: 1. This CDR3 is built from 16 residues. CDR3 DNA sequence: TGCGCCAGCAGCCAAGGACTAGCGGGAGTCACCGGGGAGCTGTTTTTT. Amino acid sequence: CASSQGLAGVTGELFF.

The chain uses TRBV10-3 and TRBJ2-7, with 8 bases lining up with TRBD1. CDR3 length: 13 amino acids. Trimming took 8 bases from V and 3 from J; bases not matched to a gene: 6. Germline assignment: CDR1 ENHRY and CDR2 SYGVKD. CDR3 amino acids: CAIADRGNYEQYF. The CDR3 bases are TGTGCCATCGCAGACAGGGGAAACTACGAGCAGTACTTC.

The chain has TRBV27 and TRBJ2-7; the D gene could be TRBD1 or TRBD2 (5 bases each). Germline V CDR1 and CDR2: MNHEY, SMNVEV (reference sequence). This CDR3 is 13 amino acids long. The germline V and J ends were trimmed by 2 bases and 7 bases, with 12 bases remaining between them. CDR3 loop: CASSLLQEGEQYF. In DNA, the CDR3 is TGTGCCAGCAGTTTACTCCAAGAGGGGGAGCAGTACTTC.

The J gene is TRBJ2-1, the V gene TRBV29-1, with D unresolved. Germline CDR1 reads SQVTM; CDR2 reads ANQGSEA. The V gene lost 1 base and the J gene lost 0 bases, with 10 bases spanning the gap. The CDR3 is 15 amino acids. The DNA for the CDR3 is TGCAGCGTTGAAGTTGGCGGTAGCTCCTACAATGAGCAGTTCTTC. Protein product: CSVEVGGSSYNEQFF.

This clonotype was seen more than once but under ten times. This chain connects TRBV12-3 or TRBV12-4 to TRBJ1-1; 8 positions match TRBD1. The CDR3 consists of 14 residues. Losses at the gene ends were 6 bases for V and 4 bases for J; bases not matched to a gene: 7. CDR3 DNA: TGTGCCAGCAGAGAGACAGGGGAGATCACTGAAGCTTTCTTT. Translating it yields CASRETGEITEAFF.

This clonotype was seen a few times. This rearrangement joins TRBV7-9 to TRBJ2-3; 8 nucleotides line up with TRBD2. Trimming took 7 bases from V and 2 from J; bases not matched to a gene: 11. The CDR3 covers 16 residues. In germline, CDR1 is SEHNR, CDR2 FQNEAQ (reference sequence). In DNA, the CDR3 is TGTGCCAGCAACAACCAAGCGGGGGAGCCCACAGATACGCAGTATTTT. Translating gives CASNNQAGEPTDTQYF.

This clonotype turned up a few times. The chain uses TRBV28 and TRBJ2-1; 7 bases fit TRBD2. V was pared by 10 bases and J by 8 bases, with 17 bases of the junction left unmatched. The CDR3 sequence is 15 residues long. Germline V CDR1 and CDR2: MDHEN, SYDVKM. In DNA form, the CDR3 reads TGTGCCACCCACGCCCCAGCGGGACTGAACTATGAGCAGTTCTTC. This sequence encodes CATHAPAGLNYEQFF.

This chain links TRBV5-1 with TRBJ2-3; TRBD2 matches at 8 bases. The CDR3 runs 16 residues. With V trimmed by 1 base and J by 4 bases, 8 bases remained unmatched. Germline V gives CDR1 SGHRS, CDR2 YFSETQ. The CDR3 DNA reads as TGCGCCAGCAGCTTGTGGAGCGGGAGTCAAGCAGATACGCAGTATTTT. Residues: CASSLWSGSQADTQYF. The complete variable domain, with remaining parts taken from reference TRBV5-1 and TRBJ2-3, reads KAGVTQTPRYLIKTRGQQVTLSCSPISGHRSVSWYQQTPGQGLQFLFEYFSETQRNKGNFPGRFSGRQFSNSRSEMNVSTLELGDSALYLCASSLWSGSQADTQYFGPGTRLTVL.

The DNA for the CDR3 is TGTGCCCTGCAGGGGCGATCGCCATCCTACGAGCAGTACTTC. Residues: CALQGRSPSYEQYF. V usage is TRBV6-1 and J usage is TRBJ2-7; TRBD1 might be the D (6 bases). This CDR3 contains 14 residues. Germline CDR1 is MNHNS and CDR2 is SASEGT. V was clipped by 11 bases and J by 1 base, with 18 bases between them.

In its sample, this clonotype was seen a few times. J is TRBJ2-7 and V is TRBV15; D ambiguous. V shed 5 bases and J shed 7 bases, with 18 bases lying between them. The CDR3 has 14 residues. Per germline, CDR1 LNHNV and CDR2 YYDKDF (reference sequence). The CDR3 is CATSDQGTVGEQYF. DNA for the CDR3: TGTGCCACCAGCGACCAAGGAACAGTCGGGGAGCAGTACTTC.

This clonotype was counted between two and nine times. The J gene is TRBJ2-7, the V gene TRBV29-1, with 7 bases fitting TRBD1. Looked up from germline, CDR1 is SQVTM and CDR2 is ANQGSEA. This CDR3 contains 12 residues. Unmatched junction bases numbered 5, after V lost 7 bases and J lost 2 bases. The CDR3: CSATTGPYEQYF. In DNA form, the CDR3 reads TGCAGCGCGACGACAGGGCCCTACGAGCAGTACTTC.

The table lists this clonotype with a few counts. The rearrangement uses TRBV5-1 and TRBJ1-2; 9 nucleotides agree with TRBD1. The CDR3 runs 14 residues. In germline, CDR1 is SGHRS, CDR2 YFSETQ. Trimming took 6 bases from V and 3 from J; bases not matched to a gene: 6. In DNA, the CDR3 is TGCGCCAGCAACCCCACAGGGGGCGACTATGGCTACACCTTC. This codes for CASNPTGGDYGYTF.

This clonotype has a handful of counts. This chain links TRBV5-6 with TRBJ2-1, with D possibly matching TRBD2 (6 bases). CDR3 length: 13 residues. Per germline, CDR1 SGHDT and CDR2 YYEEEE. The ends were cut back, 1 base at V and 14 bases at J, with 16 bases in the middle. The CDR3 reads CASSLRESPLEFF. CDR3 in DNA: TGTGCCAGCAGCTTGCGGGAGAGCCCACTGGAGTTCTTC.

CDR3 nucleotide sequence: TGTGCCAGCAGACCCTTGAACGGACAAGAGACCCAGTACTTC. It codes for CASRPLNGQETQYF. The J gene is TRBJ2-5, the V gene TRBV6-1; D is undetermined. The ends were cut back, 6 bases at V and 2 bases at J, with 13 bases in the middle. CDR1 is MNHNS and CDR2 is SASEGT in the germline V gene. This CDR3 comprises 14 residues.

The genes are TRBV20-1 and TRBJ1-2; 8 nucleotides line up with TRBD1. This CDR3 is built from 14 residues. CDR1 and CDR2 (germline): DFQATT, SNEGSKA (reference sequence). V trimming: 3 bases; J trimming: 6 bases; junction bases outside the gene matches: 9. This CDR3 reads CSASLQGAPHGYTF. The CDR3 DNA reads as TGCAGTGCTAGCCTTCAGGGGGCTCCACATGGCTACACCTTC.

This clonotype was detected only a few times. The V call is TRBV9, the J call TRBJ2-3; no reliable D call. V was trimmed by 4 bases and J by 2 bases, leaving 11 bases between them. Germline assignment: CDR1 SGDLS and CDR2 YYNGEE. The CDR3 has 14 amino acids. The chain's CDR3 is CASSPYVLTDTQYF. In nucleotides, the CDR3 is TGTGCCAGCAGCCCCTACGTACTCACAGATACGCAGTATTTT.

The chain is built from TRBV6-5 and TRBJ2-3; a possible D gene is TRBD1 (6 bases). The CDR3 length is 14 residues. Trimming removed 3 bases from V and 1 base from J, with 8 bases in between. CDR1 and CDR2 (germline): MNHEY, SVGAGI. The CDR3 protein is CASSYRQGTDTQYF. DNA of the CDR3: TGTGCCAGCAGTTATAGACAGGGCACAGATACGCAGTATTTT.

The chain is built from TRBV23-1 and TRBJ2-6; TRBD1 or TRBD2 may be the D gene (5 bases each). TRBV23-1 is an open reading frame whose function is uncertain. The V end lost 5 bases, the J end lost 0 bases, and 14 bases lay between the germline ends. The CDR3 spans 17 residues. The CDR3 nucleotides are TGCGCCAGCAGTGGGGCGGGCCGGGACTCTGGGGCCAACGTCCTGACTTTC. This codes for CASSGAGRDSGANVLTF.

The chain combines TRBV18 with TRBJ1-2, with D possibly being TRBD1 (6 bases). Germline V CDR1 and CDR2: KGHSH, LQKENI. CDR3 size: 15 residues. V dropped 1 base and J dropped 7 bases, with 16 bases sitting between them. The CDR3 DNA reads TGTGCCAGCTCACCACGGATGGGGGCTTCGAGTGGCTACACCTTC. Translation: CASSPRMGASSGYTF.

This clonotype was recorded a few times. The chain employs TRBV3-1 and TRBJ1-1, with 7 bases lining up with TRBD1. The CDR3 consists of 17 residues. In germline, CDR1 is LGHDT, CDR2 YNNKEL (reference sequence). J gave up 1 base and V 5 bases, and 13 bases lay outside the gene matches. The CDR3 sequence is CASSAQGRVRPNTEAFF. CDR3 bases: TGTGCCAGCAGCGCACAGGGGCGGGTGAGGCCGAACACTGAAGCTTTCTTT.

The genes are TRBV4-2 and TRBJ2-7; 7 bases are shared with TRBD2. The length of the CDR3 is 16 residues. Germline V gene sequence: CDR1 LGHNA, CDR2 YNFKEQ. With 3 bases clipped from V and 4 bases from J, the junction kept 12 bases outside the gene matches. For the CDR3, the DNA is TGTGCCAGCAGCCAGGACCGACTAGCCCAGGGATACGAGCAGTACTTC. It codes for CASSQDRLAQGYEQYF.

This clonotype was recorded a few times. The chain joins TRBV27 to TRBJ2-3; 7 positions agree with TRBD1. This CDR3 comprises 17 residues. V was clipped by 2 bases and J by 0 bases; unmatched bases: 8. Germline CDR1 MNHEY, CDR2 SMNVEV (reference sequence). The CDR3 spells CASSLNPGTASTDTQYF. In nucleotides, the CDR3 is TGTGCCAGCAGTTTAAACCCCGGGACAGCTAGCACAGATACGCAGTATTTT.

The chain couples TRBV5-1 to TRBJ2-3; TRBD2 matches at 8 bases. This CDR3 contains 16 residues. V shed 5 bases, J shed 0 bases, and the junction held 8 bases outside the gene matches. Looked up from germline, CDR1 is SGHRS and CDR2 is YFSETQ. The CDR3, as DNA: TGCGCCAGCAGACCAGGGACTAGTGGAAGCACAGATACGCAGTATTTT. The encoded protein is CASRPGTSGSTDTQYF.

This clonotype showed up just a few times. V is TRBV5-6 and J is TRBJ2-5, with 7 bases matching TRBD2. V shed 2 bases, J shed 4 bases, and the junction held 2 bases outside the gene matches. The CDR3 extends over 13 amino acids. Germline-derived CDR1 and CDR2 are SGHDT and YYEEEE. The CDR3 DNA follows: TGTGCCAGCAGCTTTGTAGCGGGAGAGACCCAGTACTTC. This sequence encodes CASSFVAGETQYF.

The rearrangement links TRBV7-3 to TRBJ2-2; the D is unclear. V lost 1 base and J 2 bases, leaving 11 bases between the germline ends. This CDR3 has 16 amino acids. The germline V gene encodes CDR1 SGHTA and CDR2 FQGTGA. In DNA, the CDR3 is TGTGCCAGCAGCTTAATGGGTCCTGTCAACACCGGGGAGCTGTTTTTT. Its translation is CASSLMGPVNTGELFF.

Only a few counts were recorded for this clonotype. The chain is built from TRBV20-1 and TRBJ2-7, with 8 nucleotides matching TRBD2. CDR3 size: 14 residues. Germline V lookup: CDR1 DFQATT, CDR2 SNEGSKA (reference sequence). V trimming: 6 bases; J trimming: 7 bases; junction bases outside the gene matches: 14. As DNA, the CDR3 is TGCAGTGCCCTATCGGGACTAGGCCTCATGGAGCAGTACTTC. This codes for CSALSGLGLMEQYF.